What follows is one T cell receptor (beta chain) and its context. TCRdb keeps only in-frame clones here, not all; method: immunoSEQ multiplex PCR. The table includes roughly 62,000 clones, 90% to 95% detected once. This sample was included in a study of technical replicates of blood from several donors. The germline gives CDR1 MNHNS, CDR2 SASEGT. The germline V and J ends were trimmed by 2 bases and 5 bases, with 9 bases remaining between them. The CDR3 loop spans 13 amino acids. What was sequenced was PBMCs. This chain links TRBV6-1 with TRBJ2-5; possibly TRBD2 for D (6 bases). This sequence originates from a human donor in good health. Some clones in this sample may be carry-over from other donors' samples. DNA for the CDR3: TGTGCCAGCAGTGAAAGTGGGGGGGAGACCCAGTACTTC. This gives the protein CASSESGGETQYF.